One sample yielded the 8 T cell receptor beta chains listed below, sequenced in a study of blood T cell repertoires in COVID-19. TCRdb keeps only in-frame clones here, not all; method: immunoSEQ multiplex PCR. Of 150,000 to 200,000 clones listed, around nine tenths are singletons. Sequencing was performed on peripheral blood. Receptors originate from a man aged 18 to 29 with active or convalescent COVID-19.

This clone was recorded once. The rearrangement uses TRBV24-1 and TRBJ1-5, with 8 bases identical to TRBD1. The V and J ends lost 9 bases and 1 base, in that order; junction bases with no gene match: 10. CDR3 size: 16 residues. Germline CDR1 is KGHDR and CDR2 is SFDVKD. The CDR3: CATATGGIFSNQPQHF. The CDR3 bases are TGTGCCACCGCTACAGGGGGGATTTTCAGCAATCAGCCCCAGCATTTT.

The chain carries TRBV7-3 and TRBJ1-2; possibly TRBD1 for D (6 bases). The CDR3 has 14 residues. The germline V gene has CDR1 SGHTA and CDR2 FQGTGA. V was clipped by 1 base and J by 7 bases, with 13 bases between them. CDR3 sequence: CASSLSPGRGGYTF. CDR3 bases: TGTGCCAGCAGCTTAAGCCCCGGCAGGGGTGGCTACACCTTC.

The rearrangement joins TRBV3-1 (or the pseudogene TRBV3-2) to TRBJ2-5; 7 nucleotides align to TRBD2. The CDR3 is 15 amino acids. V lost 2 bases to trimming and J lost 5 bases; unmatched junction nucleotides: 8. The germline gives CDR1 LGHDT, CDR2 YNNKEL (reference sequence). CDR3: CASSQPWTRSETQYF. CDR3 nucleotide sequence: TGTGCCAGCAGCCAACCCTGGACTAGATCCGAGACCCAGTACTTC.

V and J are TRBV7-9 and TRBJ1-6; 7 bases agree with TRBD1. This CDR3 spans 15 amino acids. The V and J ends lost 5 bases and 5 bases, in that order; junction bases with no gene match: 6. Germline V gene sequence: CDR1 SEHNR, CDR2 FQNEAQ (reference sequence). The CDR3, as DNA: TGTGCCAGCAGCCTAACAGGGGTCAATAATTCACCCCTCCACTTT. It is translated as CASSLTGVNNSPLHF.

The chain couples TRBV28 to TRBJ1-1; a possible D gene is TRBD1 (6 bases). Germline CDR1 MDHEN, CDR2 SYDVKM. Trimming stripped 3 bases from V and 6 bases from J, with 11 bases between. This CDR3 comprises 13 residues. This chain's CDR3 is CASSFYREPEAFF. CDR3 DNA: TGTGCCAGCAGTTTTTACAGGGAGCCTGAAGCTTTCTTT.

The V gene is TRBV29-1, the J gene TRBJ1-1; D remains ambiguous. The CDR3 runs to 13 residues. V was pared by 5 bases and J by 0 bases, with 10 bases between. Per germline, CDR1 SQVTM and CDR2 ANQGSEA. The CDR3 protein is CSVTTIMNTEAFF. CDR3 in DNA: TGCAGCGTTACGACTATCATGAACACTGAAGCTTTCTTT. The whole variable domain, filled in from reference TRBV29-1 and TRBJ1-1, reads SAVISQKPSRDICQRGTSLTIQCQVDSQVTMMFWYRQQPGQSLTLIATANQGSEATYESGFVIDKFPISRPNLTFSTLTVSNMSPEDSSIYLCSVTTIMNTEAFFGQGTRLTVV.

CDR3 nucleotide sequence: TGTGCCAGCAGCTTGCCCTCTGGAGACTATGGCTACACCTTC. This sequence encodes CASSLPSGDYGYTF. V gene TRBV5-4 combines with J gene TRBJ1-2; D not resolved. This CDR3 has 14 amino acids. V was clipped by 1 base and J by 3 bases, with 10 bases between them. The germline V gene has CDR1 SGHNT and CDR2 YYREEE (reference sequence).

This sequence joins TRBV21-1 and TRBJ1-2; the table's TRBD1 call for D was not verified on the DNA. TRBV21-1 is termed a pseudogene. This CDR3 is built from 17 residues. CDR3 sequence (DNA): TGTGCCAGCAGCAAAGCTATAGAGAACAGGGGGGCGTTTGGCTACACCTTC. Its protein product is CASSKAIENRGAFGYTF.